One sample yielded the 22 T cell receptor beta chains listed below, sequenced in a study of cytomegalovirus exposure and HLA in healthy donors. The PCR made use of 60 Vbeta and 13 Jbeta primers. This table comes from immunoSEQ multiplex PCR, and its TCRdb copy is limited to in-frame clones, with some not included. Of around 110,000 clones listed, 81% are singletons. The sample comprised PBMCs. The receptors derive from a woman aged 25-40 years in good health and CMV-seronegative.

The chain recombines TRBV19 with TRBJ2-1; 14 bases fit TRBD2. The trim removed 3 bases at V and 9 bases at J, leaving 4 bases unmatched. This CDR3 is 15 amino acids long. Germline V lookup: CDR1 LNHDA, CDR2 SQIVND (reference sequence). The chain's CDR3 is CASSIGTSGSGEQFF. CDR3 in DNA: TGTGCCAGTAGTATCGGGACTAGCGGGAGCGGTGAGCAGTTCTTC.

The gene calls are TRBV6-1 and TRBJ1-5; the D gene is possibly TRBD1 (6 bases). Per the germline V gene, CDR1 is MNHNS and CDR2 is SASEGT. Trimming shortened V by 2 bases and J by 6 bases, and 11 bases separated the two germline ends. The CDR3 is 14 amino acids. The CDR3 here is CASSERGGGQPQHF. The CDR3, as DNA: TGTGCCAGCAGTGAAAGGGGGGGCGGTCAGCCCCAGCATTTT.

In nucleotides, the CDR3 is TGTGCCAGCAGCCAAGAGCCGGGGATGGGGGGAAACACCATATATTTT. Its protein is CASSQEPGMGGNTIYF. The chain carries TRBV14 and TRBJ1-3, with no clear D. V gave up 0 bases and J gave up 4 bases, with 13 bases separating them. Germline lookup yields CDR1 SGHDN and CDR2 FVKESK. There are 16 residues in the CDR3.

This clone was recorded a few times. The V and J genes are TRBV30 and TRBJ1-2; D ambiguous. Between the trimmed V and J ends, which lost 5 bases and 4 bases, there was a span of 14 bases. CDR1 and CDR2 from the germline V gene are GTSNPN and SVGIG (reference sequence). This CDR3 has 13 residues. CDR3 sequence reads: CAWSPGEGYGYTF. Written as DNA, the CDR3 is TGTGCCTGGTCTCCCGGGGAGGGCTATGGCTACACCTTC.

This chain joins TRBV6-5 and TRBJ2-5, with TRBD2 matching 8 bases. The better agreement between TRBJ2-7 and the DNA end casts doubt on the J call. CDR3 length equals 15 residues. Germline lookup yields CDR1 MNHEY and CDR2 SVGAGI. The CDR3 protein is CASSYGASGYYEQYF. The CDR3 region has the DNA TGTGCCAGCAGTTATGGGGCTAGCGGGTACTACGAGCAGTACTTC.

This CDR3 is CASSPSTGTYEQYF. The CDR3 DNA is TGTGCCAGCAGTCCATCAACGGGGACCTACGAGCAGTACTTC. The rearrangement links TRBV6-6 to TRBJ2-7; a possible D gene is TRBD2 (5 bases). This CDR3 is 14 amino acids long. Germline V CDR1 and CDR2: MNHNY, SVGAGI (reference sequence). V was cut by 5 bases and J by 2 bases, with 13 bases left in between.

V and J are TRBV7-8 and TRBJ1-2, with D possibly being TRBD1 (5 bases). Germline-derived CDR1 and CDR2 are SGHVS and FQNEAQ. The V and J ends lost 0 bases and 6 bases respectively, with 11 bases between them. CDR3 length equals 14 residues. CDR3 amino acids: CASSLAVGGNGYTF. CDR3 nucleotide sequence: TGTGCCAGCAGCTTAGCGGTGGGGGGTAATGGCTACACCTTC.

The J gene is TRBJ1-5, the V gene TRBV28; a weak D match, TRBD1 (5 bases). Germline values: CDR1 MDHEN, CDR2 SYDVKM. The V end was cut by 5 bases, the J end by 5 bases, with 7 bases between. The CDR3 is 12 amino acids. The DNA for the CDR3 is TGTGCCAGCAGTACGACAGATCAGCCCCAGCATTTT. The encoded protein is CASSTTDQPQHF. Combining the CDR3 with reference TRBV28 and TRBJ1-5 gives the whole variable domain DVKVTQSSRYLVKRTGEKVFLECVQDMDHENMFWYRQDPGLGLRLIYFSYDVKMKEKGDIPEGYSVSREKKERFSLILESASTNQTSMYLCASSTTDQPQHFGDGTRLSIL.

CDR3 coding DNA: TGTGCCTGGAGTTTTGCTGGACAGTATAATTCACCCCTCCACTTT. Translating it yields CAWSFAGQYNSPLHF. The chain carries TRBV30 and TRBJ1-6, with D perhaps matching TRBD1 (6 bases). This CDR3 spans 15 amino acids. Germline CDR1 and CDR2: GTSNPN and SVGIG (reference sequence). V gave up 2 bases and J gave up 4 bases, with 12 bases separating them.

The V gene is TRBV5-4, the J gene TRBJ2-5, with D maybe TRBD1 (8 bases). The ends were cut back, 2 bases at V and 1 base at J, with 15 bases in the middle. The CDR3 totals 16 residues. The V gene's germline CDR1 is SGHNT and CDR2 YYREEE (reference sequence). As DNA, the CDR3 is TGTGCCAGCAGCTTTCGGACAGGGAGGGCCCAAGAGACCCAGTACTTC. Encoded protein: CASSFRTGRAQETQYF.

On this clone: A junction boundary mismatches the germline segment, possibly from a read error. V is TRBV27 and J is TRBJ1-1; TRBD1 is a possible D gene (6 bases). CDR3 length: 13 residues. Germline values: CDR1 MNHEY, CDR2 SMNVEV (reference sequence). The CDR3, as DNA: TGTACCAGCAGTCTAACAGGGCCCGGACAAGCTTTCTTT. The encoded protein is CTSSLTGPGQAFF.

The V gene is TRBV27, the J gene TRBJ2-7; tentative D call: TRBD1 (5 bases). V lost 5 bases and J 5 bases, leaving 22 bases between the germline ends. CDR1 MNHEY and CDR2 SMNVEV come from the germline V gene (reference sequence). CDR3 length: 16 residues. The CDR3 DNA follows: TGTGCCAGCAGTGGGGCCTCGGCAGGGCCAGCACACGAGCAGTACTTC. This codes for CASSGASAGPAHEQYF.

V is TRBV7-9 and J is TRBJ2-7, with TRBD1 matching 9 bases. Trimming took 5 bases from V and 0 from J; bases not matched to a gene: 5. There are 15 residues in the CDR3. The germline V gene encodes CDR1 SEHNR and CDR2 FQNEAQ (reference sequence). DNA of the CDR3: TGTGCCAGCAGCCCCCGGACAGGGGCCTCCTACGAGCAGTACTTC. Its translation is CASSPRTGASYEQYF.

The sample holds a few counts of this clone. The J gene is TRBJ2-7, the V gene TRBV5-1; the D gene is possibly TRBD2 (6 bases). This CDR3 spans 14 amino acids. The germline V gene has CDR1 SGHRS and CDR2 YFSETQ. V was shortened by 1 base and J by 1 base, with 9 bases between the two germline ends. The CDR3 sequence is CASSLIAASYEQYF. The CDR3 coding sequence is TGCGCCAGCAGCTTGATAGCGGCATCCTACGAGCAGTACTTC.

This chain uses TRBV27 with TRBJ2-5; D is uncertain. Trimming removed 6 bases at V and 2 bases at J, with 4 bases between. Germline assignment: CDR1 MNHEY and CDR2 SMNVEV (reference sequence). The CDR3 length is 11 residues. CDR3 in amino acids: CASSSQETQYF. CDR3 coding DNA: TGTGCCAGCAGCTCGCAAGAGACCCAGTACTTC.

V gene TRBV5-1 combines with J gene TRBJ1-2; a possible D gene is TRBD1 (5 bases). The CDR3 has 14 amino acids. CDR1 SGHRS and CDR2 YFSETQ come from the germline V gene. Trimming shortened V by 0 bases and J by 7 bases, and 13 bases separated the two germline ends. The CDR3 coding sequence is TGCGCCAGCAGCTTGGCCCTGGGGCAGGGTGGCTACACCTTC. It encodes CASSLALGQGGYTF.

The chain uses TRBV7-8 and TRBJ1-1; D possibly corresponds to TRBD1 (5 bases). The V gene's germline CDR1 is SGHVS and CDR2 FQNEAQ. This CDR3 contains 14 residues. Trimming removed 1 base from V and 2 bases from J, with 8 bases in between. This chain's CDR3 is CASSLGGSNTEAFF. In DNA form, the CDR3 reads TGTGCCAGCAGCTTAGGGGGCAGTAACACTGAAGCTTTCTTT.

This sequence joins TRBV6-1 and TRBJ2-7; TRBD2 aligns across 9 bases. The trim removed 6 bases at V and 1 base at J, leaving 7 bases unmatched. Germline CDR1 is MNHNS and CDR2 is SASEGT. The CDR3 consists of 15 residues. In nucleotides, the CDR3 is TGTGCCAGCAGCGCTGGGACTAGCTGGTCCTACGAGCAGTACTTC. Translating it yields CASSAGTSWSYEQYF.

V is TRBV9 and J is TRBJ2-7, with TRBD2 matching 8 bases. Germline CDR1 is SGDLS and CDR2 is YYNGEE. J lost 3 bases, V lost 1 base, and 3 bases had no gene match. The CDR3 length is 14 residues. This CDR3 reads CASSVSLAGYEQYF. The CDR3 DNA reads as TGTGCCAGCAGCGTATCTCTAGCGGGCTACGAGCAGTACTTC.

The chain recombines TRBV7-6 with TRBJ2-5; possible D gene TRBD2, 6 bases. The J call is doubtful: the DNA matches TRBJ2-7 better. The germline gives CDR1 SGHVS, CDR2 FNYEAQ. There are 15 residues in the CDR3. The CDR3 DNA follows: TGTGCCAGCAGCTTAGACCGGGGGAGGAATAACGAGCAGTACTTC. It codes for CASSLDRGRNNEQYF.

This chain links TRBV30 with TRBJ2-4; D remains ambiguous. Germline V gene lookup returns CDR1 GTSNPN and CDR2 SVGIG (reference sequence). This CDR3 spans 15 amino acids. The germline V and J ends were trimmed by 0 bases and 6 bases, with 15 bases remaining between them. CDR3 nucleotides: TGTGCCTGGAGTGTTGCCAGGTCAGGTGGAAACATTCAGTACTTC. Translating it yields CAWSVARSGGNIQYF.

V gene TRBV18 combines with J gene TRBJ2-7; possible D gene TRBD1, 6 bases. Trimming took 2 bases from V and 0 from J, leaving 11 bases between them. CDR1 KGHSH and CDR2 LQKENI come from the germline V gene. The length of the CDR3 is 15 residues. CDR3 amino acids: CASSPGPGASYEQYF. In nucleotides, the CDR3 is TGTGCCAGCTCACCAGGGCCAGGGGCCTCCTACGAGCAGTACTTC.